Below, one T cell receptor (beta chain) is given with its context. The authors ran a second PCR of about 6 to 11 cycles using a sample-barcoded 5' primer and a J-beta primer mix. Samples each returned at least 3 million CDR3-containing paired-end reads. From the 5' RACE reads, TCRdb called clonotypes with MiXCR, one entry per CDR3 protein. Of 730,000 or so distinct CDR3 sequences listed, 40% to 45% were seen once; the top ten hold 25% to 35%. The germline V gene encodes CDR1 DFQATT and CDR2 SNEGSKA (reference sequence). Deletions cut 5 bases from V and 5 bases from J, with 19 bases between. The CDR3 spans 14 residues. The data were obtained in a study of blood T cells in healthy people across ages.

The sequencing input was blood. The sequence derives from a man older than 75 in good health. This chain joins TRBV20-1 and TRBJ2-7; D might be TRBD1 or TRBD2, each matching 5 bases. As DNA, the CDR3 is TGCAGTGCTGGCGGAACCCTAGGGGACCACGAGCAGTACTTC. Protein: CSAGGTLGDHEQYF.